This T cell receptor beta chain was retrieved from a study of T cell clonality in common variable immunodeficiency. This clone appeared many times. Its antigen is unidentified. The read comes to an end 3 residues before the CDR3 does, leaving the germline J gene to fill in the end. Germline lookup yields CDR1 MNHNS and CDR2 SASEGT. The CDR3 contains 12 residues. Notes on the study in general: Fewer deletions and N-nucleotide insertions were reportedly seen in common variable immunodeficiency TCR beta sequences. Shared TCRbeta clones were fewer between CVID subjects than controls.

Method: immunoSEQ multiplex PCR; TCRdb's copy keeps in-frame clones and lacks some. This record lists about 52,000 clones, none seen once only, and the top ten clones contain approximately 2%. This receptor was obtained from a person between 18 and 75 years old in good health. This chain connects TRBV6-1 to TRBJ1-1; unclear D gene. The sequencing sample was made of peripheral blood mononuclear cells. The sequenced CDR3 bases are TGTGCCAGCAGTGATTTCCCGGGGAGC. Residues: CASSDFPGS. The entire CDR3 protein is CASSDFPGSAFF.